This T cell receptor (beta chain) was documented in a study of blood T cell repertoires in COVID-19. Study at large: Acute and convalescent COVID-19 samples came from the United States, Italy and Spain. Sources were T cells, B-cell-depleted T cells, or PBMCs; the material itself was cDNA or gDNA.

How the authors handled the data: Amplification from reference gene primers served as the basis for estimated nucleated cell counts. Assay: immunoSEQ multiplex PCR; the TCRdb copy retains only in-frame clones and omits some. V, J and clone size are taken as reported in that table, and D and trimming were inferred from the DNA itself. The sample lists some 410,000 clones, approximately 87% occurring once. The CDR3 is made up of 19 amino acids. Germline V gene data show CDR1 as SNHLY and CDR2 as FYNNEI. The V segment lost 3 bases and the J segment 2 bases; nucleotides outside the gene matches: 16. The chain is built from TRBV2 and TRBJ1-5, with 7 bases identical to TRBD1. Material: PBMCs or T cells enriched from blood (not recorded which). The TCR sequence derives from a woman aged 25 to 45 with acute COVID-19. The CDR3 DNA reads TGTGCCAGCAGTGATAAGGGACAGAGGGCTCAGTGGGGCAATCAGCCCCAGCATTTT. It encodes CASSDKGQRAQWGNQPQHF.